This T cell receptor (beta chain) originates from a study of cytomegalovirus exposure and HLA in healthy donors. The PCR was carried out with 60 Vbeta primers and 13 Jbeta primers. The table came from immunoSEQ multiplex PCR; TCRdb's copy has only in-frame clones and leaves some out. The ten most abundant clones cover about 16% of a sample with 80,000 to 95,000 clones. Concerning this clone: Its antigen is undetermined.

There are 15 residues in the CDR3. Germline V CDR1 and CDR2: SGHNT, YYREEE (reference sequence). The ends were cut back, 0 bases at V and 6 bases at J, with 12 bases in the middle. Study findings and constraints: Cytomegalovirus association was assigned to approximately 180 TCR beta chains. TRBV6-2, TRBV6-3 and some other V segments were unresolvable in 87-base-pair reads. Several of the most significant clusters appeared, in a later analysis, to be linked to common viral pathogens.

The clonotype comes from a man aged 45 to 65 in good health and CMV-seropositive. This sequence joins TRBV5-4 and TRBJ1-4; unclear D gene. Sequenced material: PBMCs. CDR3 coding DNA: TGTGCCAGCAGCTTGGATGGCCCTCTCGATGAAAAACTGTTTTTT. Translation gives CASSLDGPLDEKLFF.